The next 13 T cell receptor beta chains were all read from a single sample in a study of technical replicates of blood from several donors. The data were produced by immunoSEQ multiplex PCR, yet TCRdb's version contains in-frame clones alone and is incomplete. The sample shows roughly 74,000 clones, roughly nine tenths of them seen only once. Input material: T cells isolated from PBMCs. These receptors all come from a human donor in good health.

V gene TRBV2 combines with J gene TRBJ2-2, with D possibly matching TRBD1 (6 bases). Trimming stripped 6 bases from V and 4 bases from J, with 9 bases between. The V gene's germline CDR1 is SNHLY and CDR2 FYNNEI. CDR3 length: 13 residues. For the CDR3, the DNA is TGTGCCAGCAGGGAGACAGGCACCGGGGAGCTGTTTTTT. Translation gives CASRETGTGELFF.

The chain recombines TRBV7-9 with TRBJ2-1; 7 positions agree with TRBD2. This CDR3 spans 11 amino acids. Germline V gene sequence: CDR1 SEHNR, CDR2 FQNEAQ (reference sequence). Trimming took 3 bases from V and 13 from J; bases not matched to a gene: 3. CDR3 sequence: CASSLGLFQFF. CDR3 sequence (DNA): TGTGCCAGCAGCTTGGGACTATTTCAGTTCTTC.

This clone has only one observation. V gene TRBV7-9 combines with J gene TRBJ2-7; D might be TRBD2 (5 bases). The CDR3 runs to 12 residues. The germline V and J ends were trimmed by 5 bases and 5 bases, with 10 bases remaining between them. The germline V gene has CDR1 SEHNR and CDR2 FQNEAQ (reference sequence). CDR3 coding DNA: TGTGCCAGCAGCCCTCGAGCGGACGAGCAGTACTTC. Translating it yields CASSPRADEQYF.

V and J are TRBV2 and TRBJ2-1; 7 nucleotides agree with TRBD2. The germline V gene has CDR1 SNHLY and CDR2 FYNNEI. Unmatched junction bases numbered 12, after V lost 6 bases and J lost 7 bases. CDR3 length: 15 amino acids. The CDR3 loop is CASSPLAAGPNEQFF. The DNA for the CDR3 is TGTGCCAGCAGCCCTCTAGCGGCTGGCCCAAATGAGCAGTTCTTC.

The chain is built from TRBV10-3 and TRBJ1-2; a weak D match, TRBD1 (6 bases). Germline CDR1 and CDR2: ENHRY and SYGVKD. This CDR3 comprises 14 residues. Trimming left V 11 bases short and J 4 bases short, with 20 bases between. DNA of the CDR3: TGTGCCGTAGGTCTCGACAGGAAGGCCTATGGCTACACCTTC. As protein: CAVGLDRKAYGYTF.

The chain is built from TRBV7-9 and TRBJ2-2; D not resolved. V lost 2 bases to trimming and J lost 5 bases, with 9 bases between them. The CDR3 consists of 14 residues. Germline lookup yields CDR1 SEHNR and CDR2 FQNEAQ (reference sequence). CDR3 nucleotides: TGTGCCAGCAGCTTAATCTCTGTAACCGGGGAGCTGTTTTTT. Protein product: CASSLISVTGELFF.

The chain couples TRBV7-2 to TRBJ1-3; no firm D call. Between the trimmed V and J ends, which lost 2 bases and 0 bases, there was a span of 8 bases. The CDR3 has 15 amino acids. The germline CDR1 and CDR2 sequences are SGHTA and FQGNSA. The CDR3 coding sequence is TGTGCCAGCAGCTTAACTCTCGGCTCTGGAAACACCATATATTTT. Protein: CASSLTLGSGNTIYF.

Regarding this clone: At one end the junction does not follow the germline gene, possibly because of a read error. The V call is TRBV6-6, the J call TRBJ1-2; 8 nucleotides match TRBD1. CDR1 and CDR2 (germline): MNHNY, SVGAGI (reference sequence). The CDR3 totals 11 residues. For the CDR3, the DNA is TGTGCCAGTACGAGCGGACAGGGTGACGACTTC. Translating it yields CASTSGQGDDF.

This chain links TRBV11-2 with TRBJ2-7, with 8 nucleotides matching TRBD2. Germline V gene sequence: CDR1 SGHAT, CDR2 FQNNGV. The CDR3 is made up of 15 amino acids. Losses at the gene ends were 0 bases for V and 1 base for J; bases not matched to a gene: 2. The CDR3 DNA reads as TGTGCCAGCAGCTTAGAACTAGCGGTTTCCTACGAGCAGTACTTC. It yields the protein CASSLELAVSYEQYF.

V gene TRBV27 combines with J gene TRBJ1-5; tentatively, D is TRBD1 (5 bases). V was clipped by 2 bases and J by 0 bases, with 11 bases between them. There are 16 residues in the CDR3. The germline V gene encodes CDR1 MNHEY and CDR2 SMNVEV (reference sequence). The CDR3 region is CASSLKGASSNQPQHF. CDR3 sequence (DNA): TGTGCCAGCAGTTTAAAAGGGGCTTCTAGCAATCAGCCCCAGCATTTT.

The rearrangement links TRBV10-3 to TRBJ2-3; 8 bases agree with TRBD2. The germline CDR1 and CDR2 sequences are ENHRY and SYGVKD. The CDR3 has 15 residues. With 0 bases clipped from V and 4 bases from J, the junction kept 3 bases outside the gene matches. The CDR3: CAISESEREPDTQYF. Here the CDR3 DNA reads TGTGCCATCAGTGAGTCAGAGCGGGAGCCAGATACGCAGTATTTT.

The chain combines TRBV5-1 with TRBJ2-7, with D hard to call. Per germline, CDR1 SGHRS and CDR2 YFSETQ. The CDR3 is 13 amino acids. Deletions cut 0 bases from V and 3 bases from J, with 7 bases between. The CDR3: CASSLDNFYEQYF. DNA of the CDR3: TGCGCCAGCAGCTTGGACAATTTCTACGAGCAGTACTTC.

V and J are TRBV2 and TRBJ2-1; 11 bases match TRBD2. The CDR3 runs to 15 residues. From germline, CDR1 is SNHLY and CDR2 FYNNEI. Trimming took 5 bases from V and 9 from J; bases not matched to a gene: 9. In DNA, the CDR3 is TGTGCCAGCAGTTTAAGACTAGCGGGAACCTCTGAGCAGTTCTTC. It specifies CASSLRLAGTSEQFF.